The 19 T cell receptor beta chains given below trace back to one sample, sequenced in a study of blood T cells in healthy people across ages. A second about 7 to 11 cycle PCR used barcoded and J-beta primers. TCRdb reanalysed the 5' RACE reads using MiXCR and keeps one entry per CDR3 protein. The sample consists of roughly 1.9 million distinct CDR3 sequences, about 39% of them appearing once. Sequenced sample: blood. These receptors originate from a human donor in good health.

This clonotype was detected once. This sequence joins TRBV13 and TRBJ2-1, with 13 bases fitting TRBD2. Germline V lookup: CDR1 PRHDT, CDR2 FYEKMQ (reference sequence). CDR3 length equals 16 residues. The trim removed 0 bases at V and 6 bases at J, leaving 2 bases unmatched. CDR3 sequence reads: CASSLGLAGGINEQFF. CDR3 DNA sequence: TGTGCCAGCAGCTTAGGACTAGCGGGGGGGATCAATGAGCAGTTCTTC.

V is TRBV5-1 and J is TRBJ2-1; 8 positions agree with TRBD2. The CDR3 has 19 amino acids. Germline CDR1 SGHRS, CDR2 YFSETQ. Trimming removed 4 bases from V and 4 bases from J; junction bases left unmatched: 19. This CDR3 is CASSTPRTSPRPSYNEQFF. The CDR3 DNA sequence: TGCGCCAGCAGCACCCCACGGACTAGCCCTCGTCCCTCTTACAATGAGCAGTTCTTC.

This clonotype was seen ten or more times. This chain uses TRBV5-1 with TRBJ2-6, with TRBD1 matching 10 bases. Trimming removed 2 bases from V and 2 bases from J; junction bases left unmatched: 4. The germline gives CDR1 SGHRS, CDR2 YFSETQ. The CDR3 spans 17 residues. The DNA for the CDR3 is TGCGCCAGCAGCTTTGACAGGGGGCCCCCTGGGGCCAACGTCCTGACTTTC. This gives the protein CASSFDRGPPGANVLTF.

This chain uses TRBV12-3 or TRBV12-4 with TRBJ1-2; 11 bases agree with TRBD1. The CDR3 contains 13 residues. V lost 5 bases and J lost 7; bases outside the gene matches: 3. The CDR3 is CASSRGQGVGYTF. The CDR3 DNA follows: TGTGCCAGCAGTAGGGGACAGGGGGTTGGCTACACCTTC.

The chain recombines TRBV19 with TRBJ2-1; TRBD1 is a possible D gene (5 bases). This CDR3 spans 14 amino acids. V dropped 5 bases and J dropped 7 bases, with 15 bases sitting between them. Germline V CDR1 and CDR2: LNHDA, SQIVND (reference sequence). CDR3 bases: TGTGCCAGTAGTGTCAGGGAATGGGTGAATGAGCAGTTCTTC. The encoded protein is CASSVREWVNEQFF.

The chain has TRBV3-1 and TRBJ2-1; TRBD2 is a possible D gene (6 bases). V was clipped by 1 base and J by 8 bases, with 12 bases between them. Germline V lookup: CDR1 LGHDT, CDR2 YNNKEL (reference sequence). The CDR3 is made up of 14 amino acids. CDR3 sequence reads: CASSQGPGVDEQFF. The CDR3 DNA follows: TGTGCCAGCAGCCAAGGACCGGGAGTGGATGAGCAGTTCTTC.

In this sample, this clonotype turned up a few times. The chain carries TRBV9 and TRBJ2-5, with 7 positions matching TRBD2. J gave up 9 bases and V 0 bases, and 8 bases lay outside the gene matches. The CDR3 is made up of 14 amino acids. Per the germline V gene, CDR1 is SGDLS and CDR2 is YYNGEE. CDR3 DNA sequence: TGTGCCAGCAGCGTAGGGGGGACTAAGGTCGCCCAGTACTTC. Protein product: CASSVGGTKVAQYF. The whole variable domain, filled in from reference TRBV9 and TRBJ2-5, reads DSGVTQTPKHLITATGQRVTLRCSPRSGDLSVYWYQQSLDQGLQFLIQYYNGEERAKGNILERFSAQQFPDLHSELNLSSLELGDSALYFCASSVGGTKVAQYFGPGTRLLVL.

This clonotype has a handful of counts. This chain links TRBV20-1 with TRBJ2-1, with 9 bases identical to TRBD2. J was trimmed by 9 bases and V by 0 bases; bases with no gene match: 12. The CDR3 has 16 amino acids. From germline, CDR1 is DFQATT and CDR2 SNEGSKA (reference sequence). CDR3 coding DNA: TGCAGTGCTAGAGAGGACCTAGCGGGGCTTAGTGGTGAGCAGTTCTTC. This sequence encodes CSAREDLAGLSGEQFF.

The J gene is TRBJ2-3, the V gene TRBV5-6; 8 bases line up with TRBD1. Trimming at V came to 2 bases and at J to 2 bases, leaving 7 bases not matched to a gene. The CDR3 runs 16 residues. Germline assignment: CDR1 SGHDT and CDR2 YYEEEE. The CDR3 region is CASSFGRDRFTDTQYF. CDR3 nucleotide sequence: TGTGCCAGCAGCTTCGGCCGGGACAGGTTCACAGATACGCAGTATTTT.

This sequence joins TRBV2 and TRBJ2-3, with 8 bases lining up with TRBD1. The trim removed 2 bases at V and 5 bases at J, leaving 3 bases unmatched. CDR3 length: 14 residues. The V gene's germline CDR1 is SNHLY and CDR2 FYNNEI. CDR3: CASSEQGAEDTQYF. In DNA, the CDR3 is TGTGCCAGCAGTGAACAGGGGGCGGAAGATACGCAGTATTTT. The full variable domain, in which reference TRBV2 and TRBJ2-3 provide the parts outside the CDR3, is EPEVTQTPSHQVTQMGQEVILRCVPISNHLYFYWYRQILGQKVEFLVSFYNNEISEKSEIFDDQFSVERPDGSNFTLKIRSTKLEDSAMYFCASSEQGAEDTQYFGPGTRLTVL.

This clonotype was detected only a few times. The chain links TRBV5-1 to TRBJ2-1, with a possible D match to TRBD1 (6 bases). Germline assignment: CDR1 SGHRS and CDR2 YFSETQ. CDR3 size: 15 residues. With 2 bases removed from V and 5 bases from J, the gap between germline ends came to 14 bases. The DNA for the CDR3 is TGCGCCAGCAGCTTACAGGGCGAGATCCACAATGAGCAGTTCTTC. As protein: CASSLQGEIHNEQFF.

In this sample, this clonotype turned up many times. V gene TRBV7-2 combines with J gene TRBJ1-2; TRBD1 is a possible D gene (6 bases). CDR1 is SGHTA, CDR2 FQGNSA, per germline. V was trimmed by 1 base and J by 4 bases, leaving 10 bases between them. The CDR3 totals 14 residues. The CDR3: CASSLVGGGYGYTF. In nucleotides, the CDR3 is TGTGCCAGCAGCTTAGTGGGGGGCGGCTATGGCTACACCTTC. The full variable domain, with the rest looked up from reference TRBV7-2 and TRBJ1-2, is GAGVSQSPSNKVTEKGKDVELRCDPISGHTALYWYRQSLGQGLEFLIYFQGNSAPDKSGLPSDRFSAERTGGSVSTLTIQRTQQEDSAVYLCASSLVGGGYGYTFGSGTRLTVV.

The chain couples TRBV7-9 to TRBJ1-3; 7 bases line up with TRBD1. Germline V lookup: CDR1 SEHNR, CDR2 FQNEAQ (reference sequence). The CDR3 contains 15 residues. Unmatched junction bases numbered 8, after V lost 5 bases and J lost 4 bases. The CDR3 DNA follows: TGTGCCAGCAGCCCGTGGACAGGCTTAGGAAACACCATATATTTT. Amino acids: CASSPWTGLGNTIYF.

The V gene is TRBV6-6, the J gene TRBJ1-4; 9 bases match TRBD1. The CDR3 extends over 16 amino acids. Trimming at V came to 6 bases and at J to 2 bases, leaving 7 bases not matched to a gene. The germline gives CDR1 MNHNY, CDR2 SVGAGI (reference sequence). CDR3 amino acids: CASSSGTGRTNEKLFF. The CDR3 bases are TGTGCCAGCAGCTCCGGGACAGGGAGGACTAATGAAAAACTGTTTTTT.

This clonotype came up a few times. V usage is TRBV29-1 and J usage is TRBJ2-3; no clear D gene. V was clipped by 6 bases and J by 4 bases, with 14 bases between them. CDR3 length equals 13 residues. CDR1 is SQVTM, CDR2 ANQGSEA, per germline. The CDR3 loop reads CSVPPGSADTQYF. The CDR3 DNA reads as TGCAGCGTCCCCCCCGGGTCGGCAGATACGCAGTATTTT.

The rearrangement joins TRBV4-1 to TRBJ2-4, with 8 nucleotides matching TRBD1. The V segment lost 4 bases and the J segment 0 bases; nucleotides outside the gene matches: 17. Looked up from germline, CDR1 is MGHRA and CDR2 is YSYEKL. The CDR3 has 20 residues. CDR3 nucleotides: TGCGCCAGCAGCCCCCAAACTCCGGGACAGGTCCTTACAGCCAAAAACATTCAGTACTTC. Translating gives CASSPQTPGQVLTAKNIQYF.

This clonotype was found a few times. This chain connects TRBV6-1 to TRBJ2-1; D remains unclear. Trimming stripped 0 bases from V and 5 bases from J, with 11 bases between. The CDR3 loop spans 15 amino acids. The germline CDR1 and CDR2 sequences are MNHNS and SASEGT. The CDR3 reads CASSEALGIHNEQFF. CDR3 nucleotides: TGTGCCAGCAGTGAAGCGCTGGGTATCCACAATGAGCAGTTCTTC.

J is TRBJ2-2 and V is TRBV7-9; TRBD1 or TRBD2 may be the D gene (6 bases each). Germline V gives CDR1 SEHNR, CDR2 FQNEAQ (reference sequence). CDR3 length: 19 residues. Trimming cost V 5 bases and J 0 bases, with 22 bases left between them. The CDR3 spells CASSLRKRGHPTNTGELFF. CDR3 DNA: TGTGCCAGCAGCCTGAGAAAACGGGGGCATCCAACGAACACCGGGGAGCTGTTTTTT.

This clonotype has only a few counts. The chain is built from TRBV6-5 and TRBJ1-2; TRBD1 matches 9 bases. After removal of 7 bases from V and 4 bases from J, the junction contained 13 bases not matched to a gene. The CDR3 extends over 16 amino acids. Germline values: CDR1 MNHEY, CDR2 SVGAGI. The CDR3 DNA reads TGTGCCAGCACCACCACGGGACAGGGATTGGGCTATGGCTACACCTTC. Its protein product is CASTTTGQGLGYGYTF.